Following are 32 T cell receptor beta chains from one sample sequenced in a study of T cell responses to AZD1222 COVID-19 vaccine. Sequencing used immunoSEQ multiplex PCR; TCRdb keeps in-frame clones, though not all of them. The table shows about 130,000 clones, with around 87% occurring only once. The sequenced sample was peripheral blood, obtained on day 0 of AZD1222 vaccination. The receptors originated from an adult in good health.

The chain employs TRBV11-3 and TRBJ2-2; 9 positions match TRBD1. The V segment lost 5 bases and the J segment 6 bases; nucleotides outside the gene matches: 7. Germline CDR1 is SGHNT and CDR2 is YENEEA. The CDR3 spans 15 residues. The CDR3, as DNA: TGTGCCAGCAGCCCAAGACAGGGGGTGCCCGGGGAGCTGTTTTTT. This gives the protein CASSPRQGVPGELFF.

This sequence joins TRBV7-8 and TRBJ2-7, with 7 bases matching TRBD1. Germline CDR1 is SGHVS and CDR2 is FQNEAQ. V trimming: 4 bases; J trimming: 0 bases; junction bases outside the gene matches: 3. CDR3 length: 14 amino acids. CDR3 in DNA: TGTGCCAGCAGCTGGGGACAGCCCTCCTACGAGCAGTACTTC. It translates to CASSWGQPSYEQYF.

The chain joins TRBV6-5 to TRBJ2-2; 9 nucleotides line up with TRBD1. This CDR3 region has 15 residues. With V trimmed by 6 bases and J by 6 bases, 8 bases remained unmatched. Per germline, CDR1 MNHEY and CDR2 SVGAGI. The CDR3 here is CASRPGQGVPGELFF. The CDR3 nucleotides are TGTGCCAGCAGGCCGGGACAGGGCGTTCCCGGGGAGCTGTTTTTT.

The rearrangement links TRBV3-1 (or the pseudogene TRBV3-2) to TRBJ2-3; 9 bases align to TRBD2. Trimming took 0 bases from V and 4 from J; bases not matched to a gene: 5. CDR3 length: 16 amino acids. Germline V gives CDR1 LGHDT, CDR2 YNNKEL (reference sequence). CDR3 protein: CASSQDLRGGSDTQYF. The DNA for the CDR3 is TGTGCCAGCAGCCAAGATTTGCGGGGGGGCTCAGATACGCAGTATTTT.

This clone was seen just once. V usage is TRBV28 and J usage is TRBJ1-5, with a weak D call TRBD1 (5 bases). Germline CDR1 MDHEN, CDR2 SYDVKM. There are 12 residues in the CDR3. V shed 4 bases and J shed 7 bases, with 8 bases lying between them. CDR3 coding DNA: TGTGCCAGCAGTTCCGGGGCCCAGCCCCAGCATTTT. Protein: CASSSGAQPQHF.

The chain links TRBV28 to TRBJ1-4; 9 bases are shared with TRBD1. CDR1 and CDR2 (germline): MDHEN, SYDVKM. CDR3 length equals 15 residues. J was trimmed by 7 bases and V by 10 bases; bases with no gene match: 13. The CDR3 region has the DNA TGTGCCACCAACAGGGGGGGGACAGGGTTTGAAAAACTGTTTTTT. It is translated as CATNRGGTGFEKLFF.

This CDR3 is CASSEYADEQYF. DNA of the CDR3: TGTGCCAGCAGTGAGTATGCGGACGAGCAGTACTTC. The chain uses TRBV6-1 and TRBJ2-7; no reliable D call. With 3 bases removed from V and 5 bases from J, the gap between germline ends came to 8 bases. This CDR3 region has 12 residues. CDR1 and CDR2 (germline): MNHNS, SASEGT.

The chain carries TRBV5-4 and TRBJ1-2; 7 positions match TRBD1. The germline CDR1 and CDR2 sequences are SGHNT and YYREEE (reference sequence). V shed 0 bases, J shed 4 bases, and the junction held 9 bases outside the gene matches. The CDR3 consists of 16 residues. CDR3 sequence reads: CASSLDGDRRPYGYTF. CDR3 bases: TGTGCCAGCAGCTTGGACGGGGACAGAAGACCCTATGGCTACACCTTC.

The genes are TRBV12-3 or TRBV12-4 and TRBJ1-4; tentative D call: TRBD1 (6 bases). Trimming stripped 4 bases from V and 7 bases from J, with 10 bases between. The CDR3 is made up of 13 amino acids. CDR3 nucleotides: TGTGCCAGCAGTTATAGGGGGGGTGAAAAACTGTTTTTT. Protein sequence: CASSYRGGEKLFF.

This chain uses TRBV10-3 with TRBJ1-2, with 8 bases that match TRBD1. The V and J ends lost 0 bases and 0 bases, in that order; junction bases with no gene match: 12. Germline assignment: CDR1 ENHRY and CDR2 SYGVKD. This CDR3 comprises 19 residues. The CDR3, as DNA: TGTGCCATCAGTGAGTCCGGAGACAGGGGACGATTAACTAACTATGGCTACACCTTC. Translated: CAISESGDRGRLTNYGYTF.

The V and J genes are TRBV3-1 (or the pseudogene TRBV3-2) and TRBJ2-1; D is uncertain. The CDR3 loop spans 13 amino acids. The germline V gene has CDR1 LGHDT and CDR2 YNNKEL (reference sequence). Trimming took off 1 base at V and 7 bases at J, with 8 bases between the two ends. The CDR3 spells CASSQGSENEQFF. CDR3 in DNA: TGTGCCAGCAGCCAAGGGTCAGAGAATGAGCAGTTCTTC.

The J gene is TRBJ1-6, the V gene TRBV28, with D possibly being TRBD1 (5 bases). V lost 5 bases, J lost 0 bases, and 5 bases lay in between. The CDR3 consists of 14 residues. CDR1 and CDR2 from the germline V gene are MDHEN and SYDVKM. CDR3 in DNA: TGTGCCAGCAGTACAGGCTCCTATAATTCACCCCTCCACTTT. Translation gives CASSTGSYNSPLHF. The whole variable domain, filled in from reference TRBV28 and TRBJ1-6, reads DVKVTQSSRYLVKRTGEKVFLECVQDMDHENMFWYRQDPGLGLRLIYFSYDVKMKEKGDIPEGYSVSREKKERFSLILESASTNQTSMYLCASSTGSYNSPLHFGNGTRLTVT.

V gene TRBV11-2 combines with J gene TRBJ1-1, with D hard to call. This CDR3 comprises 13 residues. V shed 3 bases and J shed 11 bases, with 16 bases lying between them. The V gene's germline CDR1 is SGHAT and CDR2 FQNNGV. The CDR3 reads CASSFQEFGGAFF. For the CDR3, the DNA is TGTGCCAGCAGCTTTCAGGAATTCGGCGGGGCTTTCTTT.

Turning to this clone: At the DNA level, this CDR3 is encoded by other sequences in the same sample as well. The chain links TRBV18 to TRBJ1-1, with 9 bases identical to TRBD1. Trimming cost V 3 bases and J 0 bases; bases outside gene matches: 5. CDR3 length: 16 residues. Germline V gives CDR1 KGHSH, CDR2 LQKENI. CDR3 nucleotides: TGTGCCAGCTCACCGGGCACAGGGGGCTTGAACACTGAAGCTTTCTTT. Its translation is CASSPGTGGLNTEAFF.

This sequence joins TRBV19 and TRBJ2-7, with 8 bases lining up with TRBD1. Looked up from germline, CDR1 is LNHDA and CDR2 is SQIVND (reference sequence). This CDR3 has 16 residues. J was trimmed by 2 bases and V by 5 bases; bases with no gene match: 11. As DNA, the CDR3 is TGTGCCAGTAGTTCCCGAGACAGGGGCTTCCCCTACGAGCAGTACTTC. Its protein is CASSSRDRGFPYEQYF.

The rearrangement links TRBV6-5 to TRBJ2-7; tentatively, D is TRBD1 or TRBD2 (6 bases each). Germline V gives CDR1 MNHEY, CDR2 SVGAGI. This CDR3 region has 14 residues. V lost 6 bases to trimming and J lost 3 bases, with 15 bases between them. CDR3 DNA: TGTGCCAGCAGCCGGCGGGAACAGGGCTACGAGCAGTACTTC. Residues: CASSRREQGYEQYF.

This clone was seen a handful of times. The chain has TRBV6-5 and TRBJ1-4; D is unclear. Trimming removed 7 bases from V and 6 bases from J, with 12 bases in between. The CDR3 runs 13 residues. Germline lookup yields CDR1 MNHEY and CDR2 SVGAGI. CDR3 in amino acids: CASKEGPYEKLFF. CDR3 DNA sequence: TGTGCCAGCAAGGAGGGTCCTTATGAAAAACTGTTTTTT.

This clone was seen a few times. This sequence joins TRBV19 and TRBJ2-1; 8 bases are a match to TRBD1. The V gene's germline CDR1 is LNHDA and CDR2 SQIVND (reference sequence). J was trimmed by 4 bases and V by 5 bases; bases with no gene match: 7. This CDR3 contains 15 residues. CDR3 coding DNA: TGTGCCAGTAGTCGACCGGGACAGGTTTACAATGAGCAGTTCTTC. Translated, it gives CASSRPGQVYNEQFF.

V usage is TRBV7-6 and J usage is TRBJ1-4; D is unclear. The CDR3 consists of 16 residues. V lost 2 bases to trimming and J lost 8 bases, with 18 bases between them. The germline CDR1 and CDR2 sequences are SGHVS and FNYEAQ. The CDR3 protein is CASSLRGSEVGEKLFF. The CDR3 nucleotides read TGTGCCAGCAGCTTAAGAGGGTCGGAGGTTGGCGAAAAACTGTTTTTT.

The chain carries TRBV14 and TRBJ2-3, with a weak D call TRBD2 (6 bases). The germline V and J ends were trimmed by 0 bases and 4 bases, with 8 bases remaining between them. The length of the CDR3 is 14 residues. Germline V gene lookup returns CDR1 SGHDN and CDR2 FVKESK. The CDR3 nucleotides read TGTGCCAGCAGCCAAGAGCGGGGAGCAGATACGCAGTATTTT. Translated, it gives CASSQERGADTQYF.

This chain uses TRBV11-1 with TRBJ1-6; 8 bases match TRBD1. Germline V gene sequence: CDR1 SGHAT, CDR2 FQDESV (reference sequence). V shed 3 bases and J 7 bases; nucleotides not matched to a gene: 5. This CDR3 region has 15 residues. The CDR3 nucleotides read TGTGCCAGCAGCTTCGGGACAGGCGGAAATTCACCCCTCCACTTT. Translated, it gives CASSFGTGGNSPLHF.

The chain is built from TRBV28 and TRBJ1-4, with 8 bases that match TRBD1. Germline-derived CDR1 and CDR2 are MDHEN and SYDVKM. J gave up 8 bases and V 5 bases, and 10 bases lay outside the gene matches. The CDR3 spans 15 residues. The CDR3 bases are TGTGCCAGCAGTACCTCCGGGACAGGTGGGGAAAAACTGTTTTTT. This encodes CASSTSGTGGEKLFF.

The CDR3, as DNA: TGCAGTGAGGGCAGACCTTACGAGCAGTACTTC. Its translation: CSEGRPYEQYF. The V gene is TRBV20-1, the J gene TRBJ2-7; D is unresolved. The CDR3 has 11 amino acids. Germline V gene sequence: CDR1 DFQATT, CDR2 SNEGSKA (reference sequence). With 7 bases removed from V and 4 bases from J, the gap between germline ends came to 11 bases.

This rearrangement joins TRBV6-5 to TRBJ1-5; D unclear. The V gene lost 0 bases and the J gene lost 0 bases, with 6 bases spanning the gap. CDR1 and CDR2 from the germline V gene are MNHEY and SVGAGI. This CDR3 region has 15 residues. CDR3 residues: CASSYSGNSNQPQHF. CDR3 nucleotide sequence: TGTGCCAGCAGTTACTCGGGCAATAGCAATCAGCCCCAGCATTTT.

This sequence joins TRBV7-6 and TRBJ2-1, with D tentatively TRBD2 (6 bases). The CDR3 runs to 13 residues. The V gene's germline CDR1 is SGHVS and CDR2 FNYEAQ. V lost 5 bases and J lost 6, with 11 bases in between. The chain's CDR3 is CASSQQEGNEQFF. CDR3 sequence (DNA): TGTGCCAGCAGCCAACAGGAGGGCAATGAGCAGTTCTTC.

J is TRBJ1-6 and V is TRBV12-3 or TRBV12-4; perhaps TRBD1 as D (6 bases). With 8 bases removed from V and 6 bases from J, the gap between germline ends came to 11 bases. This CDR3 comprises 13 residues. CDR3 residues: CASRGLGNSPLHF. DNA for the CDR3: TGTGCCAGCCGGGGGCTTGGTAATTCACCCCTCCACTTT.

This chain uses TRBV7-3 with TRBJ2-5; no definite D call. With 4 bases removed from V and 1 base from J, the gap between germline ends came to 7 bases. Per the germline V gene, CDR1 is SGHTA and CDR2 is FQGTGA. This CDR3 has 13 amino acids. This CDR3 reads CASSSLFQETQYF. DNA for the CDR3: TGTGCCAGCAGCTCCCTGTTCCAAGAGACCCAGTACTTC.

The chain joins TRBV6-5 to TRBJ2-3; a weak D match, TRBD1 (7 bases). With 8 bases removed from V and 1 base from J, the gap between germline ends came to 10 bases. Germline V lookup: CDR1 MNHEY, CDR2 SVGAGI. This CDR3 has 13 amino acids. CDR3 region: CASGGTGTDTQYF. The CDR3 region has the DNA TGTGCCAGCGGGGGGACAGGCACAGATACGCAGTATTTT.

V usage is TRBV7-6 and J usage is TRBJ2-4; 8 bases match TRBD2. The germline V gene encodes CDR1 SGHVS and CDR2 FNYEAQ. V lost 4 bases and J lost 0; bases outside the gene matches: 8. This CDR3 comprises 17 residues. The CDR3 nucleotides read TGTGCCAGCAGCTCCCAGCCGGGGGGGGTAGCCAAAAACATTCAGTACTTC. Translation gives CASSSQPGGVAKNIQYF.

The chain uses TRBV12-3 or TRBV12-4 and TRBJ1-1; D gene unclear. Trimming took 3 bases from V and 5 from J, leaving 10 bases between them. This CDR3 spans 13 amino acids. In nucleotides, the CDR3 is TGTGCCAGCAGTTTTTCAGGATGGACTGAAGCTTTCTTT. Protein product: CASSFSGWTEAFF.

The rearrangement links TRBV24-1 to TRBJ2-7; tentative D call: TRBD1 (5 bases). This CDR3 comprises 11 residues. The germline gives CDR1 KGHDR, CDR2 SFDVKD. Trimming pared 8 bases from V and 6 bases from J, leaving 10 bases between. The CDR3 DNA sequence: TGTGCCACCAAGGGCAGGGTCGAGCAGTACTTC. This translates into CATKGRVEQYF.

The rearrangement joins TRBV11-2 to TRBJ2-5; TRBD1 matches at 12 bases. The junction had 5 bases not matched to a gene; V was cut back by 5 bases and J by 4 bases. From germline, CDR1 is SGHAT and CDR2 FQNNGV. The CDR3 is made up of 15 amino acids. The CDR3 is CASSPGQGAGETQYF. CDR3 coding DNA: TGTGCCAGCAGCCCGGGACAGGGGGCCGGAGAGACCCAGTACTTC. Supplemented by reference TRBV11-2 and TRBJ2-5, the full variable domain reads EAGVAQSPRYKIIEKRQSVAFWCNPISGHATLYWYQQILGQGPKLLIQFQNNGVVDDSQLPKDRFSAERLKGVDSTLKIQPAKLEDSAVYLCASSPGQGAGETQYFGPGTRLLVL.